This TCR beta chain came from a study of blood T cells in healthy people across ages. This CDR3 is 13 amino acids long. Trimming took off 3 bases at V and 8 bases at J, with 12 bases between the two ends. Germline assignment: CDR1 SGDLS and CDR2 YYNGEE. The use of a sample-barcoded 5' primer and a J-beta primer mix characterized a second PCR of roughly 6 to 11 cycles. A single record per CDR3 protein comes from TCRdb applying MiXCR to the 5' RACE reads. This sample has around 800,000 distinct CDR3 sequences, with roughly 24% found just once. In its sample, this clonotype was seen a few times. This sample also belongs to another study, concerning T cells of mothers and their children.

The V gene is TRBV9, the J gene TRBJ2-1; unclear D gene. The sequence was collected from a boy aged 5 to 17 in good health. The sequencing input was blood. Written as DNA, the CDR3 is TGTGCCAGCAGCGAGACTCTGAGGTATGAGCAGTTCTTC. Translating gives CASSETLRYEQFF. The variable domain in full, with the rest retrieved from reference TRBV9 and TRBJ2-1, is DSGVTQTPKHLITATGQRVTLRCSPRSGDLSVYWYQQSLDQGLQFLIQYYNGEERAKGNILERFSAQQFPDLHSELNLSSLELGDSALYFCASSETLRYEQFFGPGTRLTVL.